This paragraph covers one T cell receptor beta chain sequence. The CDR3 spans 15 residues. V shed 1 base and J 5 bases; nucleotides not matched to a gene: 5. Germline lookup yields CDR1 SEHNR and CDR2 FQNEAQ (reference sequence). The sample belongs to a study of T cell repertoires in breast cancer. Primers covering all TCR V genes were used in emulsion RT-PCR on CD8+ T cells. During the second nested PCR, blocking oligonucleotides suppressed genes that were not paired. TCRdb reprocessed the emulsion pairing reads via MiXCR and lists one record per CDR3 protein. The repertoire has tens of thousands of distinct CDR3 sequences, about 41% of them found once; the top ten carry less than 70%.

The genes are TRBV7-9 and TRBJ1-5; 7 bases map to TRBD1. Material: CD8+ T cells. The sequence was collected from a pool of human donors with breast cancer or a healthy control (not recorded which). The CDR3 DNA reads as TGTGCCAGCAGCTTAGTTACAGGGGATTATCAGCCCCAGCATTTT. This gives the protein CASSLVTGDYQPQHF.